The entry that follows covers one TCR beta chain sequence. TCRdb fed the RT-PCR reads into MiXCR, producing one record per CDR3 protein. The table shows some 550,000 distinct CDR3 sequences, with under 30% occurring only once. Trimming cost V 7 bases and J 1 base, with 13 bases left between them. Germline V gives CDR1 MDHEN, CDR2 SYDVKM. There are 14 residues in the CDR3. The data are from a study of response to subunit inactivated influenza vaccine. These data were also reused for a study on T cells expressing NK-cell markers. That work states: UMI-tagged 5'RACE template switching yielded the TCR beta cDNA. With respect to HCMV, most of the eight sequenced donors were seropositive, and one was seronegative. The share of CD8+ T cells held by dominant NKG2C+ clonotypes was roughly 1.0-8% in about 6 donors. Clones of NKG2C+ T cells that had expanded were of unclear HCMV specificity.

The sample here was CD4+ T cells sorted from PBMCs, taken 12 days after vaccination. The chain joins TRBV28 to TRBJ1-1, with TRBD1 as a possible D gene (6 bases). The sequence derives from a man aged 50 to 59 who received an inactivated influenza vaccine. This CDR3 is CASTEAGQNTEAFF. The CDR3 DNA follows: TGTGCCAGCACCGAGGCGGGACAGAACACTGAAGCTTTCTTT.